A selection of T cell receptor beta chains follows, all from one sample in a study of blood T cells in healthy people across ages. TCRdb independently ran MiXCR on the 5' RACE reads; one entry per CDR3 protein. This table holds 1 million or so distinct CDR3 sequences, 35% to 50% found once. The sequenced sample was blood. The receptors were gathered from a woman aged 60-70 years in good health. CDR3s include the opening cysteine and the closing phenylalanine or tryptophan. The D gene is left open where the match is weak. Not all rows give a size; the values are once, few, many and, for expanded clones, a class.

>TRBV5-1|.|TRBJ2-1|.
CASSWGGEYNEQFF
TGCGCCAGCAGCTGGGGGGGCGAGTACAATGAGCAGTTCTTC
>TRBV27|.|TRBJ1-6|.
CASSLKRGANSPLHF
TGTGCCAGCAGTTTAAAAAGGGGCGCGAATTCACCCCTCCACTTT
>TRBV20-1|.|TRBJ2-3|TRBD2
CSASAPIGSGGADTQYF
TGCAGTGCTAGCGCACCCATAGGAAGCGGGGGGGCAGATACGCAGTATTTT
>TRBV12-3/TRBV12-4|.|TRBJ2-7|.
CASGGGFEQYF
TGTGCCAGCGGAGGGGGGTTTGAGCAGTACTTC
>TRBV6-5|.|TRBJ2-3|.
CASSYQGSGTDTQYF
TGTGCCAGCAGTTACCAGGGGTCCGGCACAGATACGCAGTATTTT
>TRBV3-1|.|TRBJ2-7|TRBD2
CASSEGRDYEGQYF
TGTGCCAGCAGCGAGGGACGGGACTACGAAGGGCAGTACTTC
>TRBV29-1|.|TRBJ2-7|.
CSVEVPGSTYEQYF
TGCAGCGTTGAAGTCCCCGGCAGTACCTACGAGCAGTACTTC
>TRBV7-9|.|TRBJ2-7|.
CASSGTGGQSYEQYF
TGTGCCAGCAGCGGTACCGGGGGACAATCTTACGAGCAGTACTTC
>TRBV10-1|.|TRBJ2-1|.
CASSESRGGGYNEQFF
TGCGCCAGCAGTGAGTCGAGAGGAGGCGGCTACAATGAGCAGTTCTTC
>TRBV11-2|.|TRBJ2-4|.
CASSPGHGKNIQYF
TGTGCCAGCAGCCCGGGACATGGCAAAAACATTCAGTACTTC
>TRBV11-2|many|TRBJ2-7|TRBD2
CASSLGPGLAGYEQYF
TGTGCCAGCAGCTTAGGCCCGGGACTAGCGGGCTACGAGCAGTACTTC
>TRBV20-1|.|TRBJ2-3|.
CSARPGEEIMGTQYF
TGCAGTGCTCGCCCGGGGGAGGAGATAATGGGTACGCAGTATTTT
>TRBV12-3/TRBV12-4|.|TRBJ2-1|TRBD2
CASSVGLAGYEQFF
TGTGCCAGCAGTGTAGGACTAGCGGGATATGAGCAGTTCTTC
>TRBV10-3|.|TRBJ2-1|.
CAISLQRYNEQFF
TGTGCCATCAGTTTACAACGTTACAATGAGCAGTTCTTC
>TRBV20-1|.|TRBJ1-5|.
CSAGGWGRVGNQPQHF
TGCAGTGCTGGCGGGTGGGGCAGGGTCGGCAATCAGCCCCAGCATTTT
>TRBV15|.|TRBJ2-1|TRBD2
CATSRGTGSGRQNEQFF
TGTGCCACCAGCAGAGGAACGGGTAGCGGGAGGCAAAATGAGCAGTTCTTC
>TRBV11-2|.|TRBJ2-3|TRBD1
CASSYDRGRTDTQYF
TGTGCCAGCAGCTACGACAGGGGGCGGACAGATACGCAGTATTTT
>TRBV2|few|TRBJ2-7|.
CASSGLGVNEQYF
TGTGCCAGCAGTGGACTGGGTGTAAACGAGCAGTACTTC
>TRBV6-5|.|TRBJ2-7|.
CASRTKFLAPEQYF
TGTGCCAGCAGAACGAAGTTTCTAGCCCCCGAGCAGTACTTC
>TRBV5-1|.|TRBJ2-3|TRBD1
CASSLGQAADTQYF
TGCGCCAGCAGCTTAGGACAGGCTGCAGATACGCAGTATTTT
>TRBV5-1|.|TRBJ2-7|.
CASSPTWGPEQYF
TGCGCCAGCAGCCCCACCTGGGGTCCCGAGCAGTACTTC
>TRBV20-1|.|TRBJ1-5|.
CSASDWSRRNQPQHF
TGCAGTGCTAGTGACTGGTCAAGAAGGAATCAGCCCCAGCATTTT
>TRBV9|many|TRBJ2-7|TRBD2
CASSPGGNEQYF
TGTGCCAGCAGCCCGGGGGGGAACGAGCAGTACTTC
>TRBV5-1|.|TRBJ2-7|TRBD1
CASRTTGLSYNEQYF
TGCGCCAGCAGAACGACAGGGCTCTCCTACAATGAGCAGTACTTC
>TRBV28|few|TRBJ2-3|.
CASRPPGPRTDTQYF
TGTGCCAGCAGGCCCCCGGGTCCCCGCACAGATACGCAGTATTTT
>TRBV5-1|once|TRBJ2-3|.
CASRRLDGTQYF
TGCGCCAGCAGGCGGCTGGACGGTACGCAGTATTTT
>TRBV7-9|.|TRBJ1-4|TRBD1
CASSSQGQGPRFNEKLFF
TGTGCCAGCAGCTCCCAGGGACAGGGGCCTCGGTTTAATGAAAAACTGTTTTTT
>TRBV10-2|.|TRBJ2-1|.
CASKGTVLNEQFF
TGCGCCAGCAAGGGGACCGTATTGAATGAGCAGTTCTTC
>TRBV16|.|TRBJ1-4|.
CASSQPTGPNEKLFF
TGTGCCAGCAGCCAGCCTACAGGGCCGAATGAAAAACTGTTTTTT
>TRBV5-5|few|TRBJ1-2|TRBD1
CASSFATGNYGYTF
TGTGCCAGCAGCTTCGCGACAGGGAACTATGGCTACACCTTC
>TRBV3-1|.|TRBJ2-5|.
CASSPELGGQETQYF
TGTGCCAGCAGCCCCGAACTGGGGGGTCAAGAGACCCAGTACTTC
>TRBV5-6|.|TRBJ2-7|.
CASSLANTYEQYF
TGTGCCAGCAGCTTGGCCAATACCTACGAGCAGTACTTC
>TRBV25-1|.|TRBJ2-3|.
CASSVGAGAQDTQYF
TGTGCCAGCAGTGTGGGGGCGGGGGCGCAGGATACGCAGTATTTT
>TRBV20-1|.|TRBJ2-1|.
CSASGDASYNEQFF
TGCAGTGCTAGTGGGGACGCTTCCTACAATGAGCAGTTCTTC
>TRBV6-4|.|TRBJ1-6|.
CASRGPGDNSPLHF
TGTGCCAGTAGGGGACCAGGGGATAATTCACCCCTCCACTTT
>TRBV27|.|TRBJ1-6|.
CASSLKGVAGYSPLHF
TGTGCCAGCAGTTTAAAAGGCGTTGCGGGTTATTCACCCCTCCACTTT
>TRBV4-1|.|TRBJ1-1|.
CASSQDKGDTEAFF
TGCGCCAGCAGCCAAGATAAGGGAGACACTGAAGCTTTCTTT
>TRBV20-1|.|TRBJ2-7|.
CSARGWVRGDEQYF
TGCAGTGCTAGAGGGTGGGTCAGGGGGGACGAGCAGTACTTC
>TRBV29-1|.|TRBJ2-1|.
CSADGWRNEQFF
TGCAGCGCCGACGGGTGGAGGAATGAGCAGTTCTTC
>TRBV30|.|TRBJ2-3|.
CAWSVAGGTDTQYF
TGTGCCTGGAGTGTAGCGGGCGGCACGGATACGCAGTATTTT
>TRBV12-3/TRBV12-4|few|TRBJ1-2|.
CASSSTVRGYTF
TGTGCCAGCAGTTCGACTGTGCGTGGCTACACCTTC
>TRBV29-1|.|TRBJ1-1|.
CSVISTVEAFF
TGCAGCGTTATTTCGACGGTCGAAGCTTTCTTT
>TRBV7-3|.|TRBJ2-3|TRBD2
CASSSSGGITDTQYF
TGTGCCAGCAGCTCATCGGGGGGGATCACAGATACGCAGTATTTT
>TRBV5-1|.|TRBJ2-7|.
CASSLDDFRNYEQYF
TGCGCCAGCAGCTTGGACGATTTCCGGAACTACGAGCAGTACTTC
>TRBV15|few|TRBJ1-5|TRBD1
CATSRDRGQGASRQPQHF
TGTGCCACCAGCAGAGATCGGGGACAGGGGGCAAGTCGTCAGCCCCAGCATTTT
>TRBV5-1|.|TRBJ2-7|.
CASSLDTGYYEQYF
TGCGCCAGCAGCTTGGATACAGGGTACTACGAGCAGTACTTC
>TRBV9|few|TRBJ2-1|TRBD2
CASSPGSTSGSRQQFF
TGTGCCAGCAGCCCAGGTTCCACTAGCGGGAGTAGACAGCAGTTCTTC
>TRBV25-1|few|TRBJ1-2|TRBD1
CASSRLGQGAYGYTF
TGTGCCAGCAGCCGCCTTGGGCAGGGGGCATATGGCTACACCTTC
>TRBV5-1|.|TRBJ2-5|.
CASSWRSGETQETQYF
TGCGCCAGCAGCTGGAGATCAGGGGAAACCCAAGAGACCCAGTACTTC
>TRBV4-1|few|TRBJ1-2|.
CASSLRTQGNYGYTF
TGCGCCAGCAGCCTAAGAACGCAGGGCAACTATGGCTACACCTTC
>TRBV10-2|once|TRBJ2-3|TRBD2
CASKLPLAAPDMDTQYF
TGCGCCAGCAAACTACCTCTAGCGGCCCCGGACATGGATACGCAGTATTTT
>TRBV20-1|.|TRBJ1-1|.
CSAPAEEGAEAFF
TGCAGTGCCCCCGCCGAAGAAGGCGCTGAAGCTTTCTTT
>TRBV10-3|.|TRBJ2-3|TRBD2
CAISASGSRADTQYF
TGTGCCATCAGTGCCAGCGGGAGTAGGGCAGATACGCAGTATTTT
>TRBV5-1|.|TRBJ2-7|TRBD2
CASSIGTSGGFEQYF
TGCGCCAGCAGCATTGGGACTAGCGGGGGGTTCGAGCAGTACTTC
>TRBV30|.|TRBJ2-7|.
CAFNLDSYEQYF
TGTGCCTTTAACCTCGACTCCTACGAGCAGTACTTC
>TRBV24-1|few|TRBJ2-1|TRBD2
CATSDRSGGYNEQFF
TGTGCCACCAGTGACCGTAGCGGGGGCTACAATGAGCAGTTCTTC
>TRBV27|few|TRBJ2-3|TRBD2
CASSVGGRETDTQYF
TGTGCCAGCAGCGTCGGCGGGAGGGAGACAGATACGCAGTATTTT